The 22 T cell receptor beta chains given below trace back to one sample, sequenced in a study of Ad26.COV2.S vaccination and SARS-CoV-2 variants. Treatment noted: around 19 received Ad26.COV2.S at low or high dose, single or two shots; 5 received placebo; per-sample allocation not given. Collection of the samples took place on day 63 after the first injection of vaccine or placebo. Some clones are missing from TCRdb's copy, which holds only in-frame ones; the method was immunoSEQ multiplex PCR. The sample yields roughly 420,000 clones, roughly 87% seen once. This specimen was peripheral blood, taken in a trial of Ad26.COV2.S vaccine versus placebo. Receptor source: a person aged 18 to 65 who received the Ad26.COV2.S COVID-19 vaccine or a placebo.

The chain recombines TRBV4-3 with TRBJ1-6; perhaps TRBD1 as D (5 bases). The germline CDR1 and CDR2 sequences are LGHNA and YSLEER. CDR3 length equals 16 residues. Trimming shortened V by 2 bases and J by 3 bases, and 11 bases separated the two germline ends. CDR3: CASSQRDSIYNSPLHF. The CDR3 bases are TGCGCCAGCAGCCAACGTGACAGCATCTATAATTCACCCCTCCACTTT.

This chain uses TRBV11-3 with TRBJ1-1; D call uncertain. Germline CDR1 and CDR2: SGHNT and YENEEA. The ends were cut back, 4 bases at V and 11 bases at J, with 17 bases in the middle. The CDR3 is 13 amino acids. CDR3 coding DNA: TGTGCCAGCAGCTACCGAGAACGGATGGATGCTTTCTTT. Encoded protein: CASSYRERMDAFF.

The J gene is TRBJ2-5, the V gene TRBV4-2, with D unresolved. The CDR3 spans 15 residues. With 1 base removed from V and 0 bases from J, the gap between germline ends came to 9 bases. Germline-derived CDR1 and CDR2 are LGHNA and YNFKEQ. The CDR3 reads CASSQGWRYQETQYF. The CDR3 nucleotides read TGTGCCAGCAGCCAAGGCTGGCGGTACCAAGAGACCCAGTACTTC.

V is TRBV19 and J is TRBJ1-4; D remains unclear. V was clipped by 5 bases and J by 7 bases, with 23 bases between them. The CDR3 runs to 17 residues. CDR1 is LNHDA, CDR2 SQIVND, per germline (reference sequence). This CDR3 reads CASSPVWVRGDGEKLFF. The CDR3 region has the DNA TGTGCCAGTAGTCCAGTTTGGGTTCGCGGGGATGGTGAAAAACTGTTTTTT.

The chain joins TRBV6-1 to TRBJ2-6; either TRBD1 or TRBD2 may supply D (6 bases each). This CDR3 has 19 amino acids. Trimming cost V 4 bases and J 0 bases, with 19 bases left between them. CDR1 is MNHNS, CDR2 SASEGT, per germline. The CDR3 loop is CASSGGVKDSYSGANVLTF. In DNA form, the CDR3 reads TGTGCCAGCAGTGGGGGGGTTAAGGACAGTTACTCTGGGGCCAACGTCCTGACTTTC.

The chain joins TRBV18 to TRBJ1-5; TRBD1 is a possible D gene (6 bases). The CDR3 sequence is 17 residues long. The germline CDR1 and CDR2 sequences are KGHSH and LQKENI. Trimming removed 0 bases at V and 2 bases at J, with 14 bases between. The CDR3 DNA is TGTGCCAGCTCACCACCGGGGGCAGCCGGCGGCAATCAGCCCCAGCATTTT. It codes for CASSPPGAAGGNQPQHF.

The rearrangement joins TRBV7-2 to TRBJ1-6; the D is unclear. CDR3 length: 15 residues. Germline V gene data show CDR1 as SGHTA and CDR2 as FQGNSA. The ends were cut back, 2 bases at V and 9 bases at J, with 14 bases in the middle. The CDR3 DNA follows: TGTGCCAGCAGCTTATTGGGGATCAGCAGTTCACCCCTCCACTTT. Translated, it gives CASSLLGISSSPLHF.

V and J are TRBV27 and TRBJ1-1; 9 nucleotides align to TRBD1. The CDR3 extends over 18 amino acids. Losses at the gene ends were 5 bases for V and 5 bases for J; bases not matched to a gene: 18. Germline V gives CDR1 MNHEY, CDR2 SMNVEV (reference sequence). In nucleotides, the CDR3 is TGTGCCAGCAGTAAATTCGGGTGGGACAGGGAAATTTGGACTGAAGCTTTCTTT. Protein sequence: CASSKFGWDREIWTEAFF.

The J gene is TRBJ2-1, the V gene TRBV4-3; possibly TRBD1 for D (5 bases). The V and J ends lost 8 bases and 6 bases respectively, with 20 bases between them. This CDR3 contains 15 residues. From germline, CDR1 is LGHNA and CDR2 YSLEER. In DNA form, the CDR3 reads TGCGCCAGCGCCAAAGTGACAGTGGGTGCCAATGAGCAGTTCTTC. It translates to CASAKVTVGANEQFF.

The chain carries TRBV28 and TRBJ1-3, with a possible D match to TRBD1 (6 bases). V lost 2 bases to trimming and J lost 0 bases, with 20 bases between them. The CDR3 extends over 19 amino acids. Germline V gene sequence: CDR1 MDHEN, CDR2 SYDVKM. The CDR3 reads CASSLGRGATSHSGNTIYF. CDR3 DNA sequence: TGTGCCAGCAGTTTAGGCAGGGGCGCCACTTCCCACTCTGGAAACACCATATATTTT.

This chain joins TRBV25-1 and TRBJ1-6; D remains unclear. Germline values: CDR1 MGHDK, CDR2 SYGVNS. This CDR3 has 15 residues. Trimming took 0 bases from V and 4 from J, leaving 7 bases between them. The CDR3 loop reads CASSEYGDYNSPLHF. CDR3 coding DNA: TGTGCCAGCAGTGAATATGGAGATTATAATTCACCCCTCCACTTT.

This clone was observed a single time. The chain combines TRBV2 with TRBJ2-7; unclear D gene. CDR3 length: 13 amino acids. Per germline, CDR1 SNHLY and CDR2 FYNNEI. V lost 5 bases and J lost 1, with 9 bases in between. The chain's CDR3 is CASSRVRSYEQYV. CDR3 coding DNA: TGTGCCAGCAGTCGAGTGCGGTCCTACGAGCAGTACGTC.

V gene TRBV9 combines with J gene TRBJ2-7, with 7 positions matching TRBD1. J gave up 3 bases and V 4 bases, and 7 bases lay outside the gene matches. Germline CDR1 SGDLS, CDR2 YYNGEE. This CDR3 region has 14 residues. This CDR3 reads CASSLGTAYYEQYF. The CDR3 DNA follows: TGTGCCAGCAGCCTCGGGACAGCTTACTACGAGCAGTACTTC. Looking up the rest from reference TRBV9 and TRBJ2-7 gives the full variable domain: DSGVTQTPKHLITATGQRVTLRCSPRSGDLSVYWYQQSLDQGLQFLIQYYNGEERAKGNILERFSAQQFPDLHSELNLSSLELGDSALYFCASSLGTAYYEQYFGPGTRLTVT.

CDR3 protein: CASSQPRQGDSPLHF. CDR3 in DNA: TGCGCCAGCAGCCAACCCCGACAGGGAGATTCACCCCTCCACTTT. V usage is TRBV4-1 and J usage is TRBJ1-6, with 7 bases identical to TRBD1. The CDR3 is 15 amino acids. With 2 bases clipped from V and 8 bases from J, the junction kept 6 bases outside the gene matches. Looked up from germline, CDR1 is MGHRA and CDR2 is YSYEKL.

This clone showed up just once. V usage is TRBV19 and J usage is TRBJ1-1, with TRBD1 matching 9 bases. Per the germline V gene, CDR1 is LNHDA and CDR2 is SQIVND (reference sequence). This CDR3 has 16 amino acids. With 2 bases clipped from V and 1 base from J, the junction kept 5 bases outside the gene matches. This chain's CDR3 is CASSITGQGRNTEAFF. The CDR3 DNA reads TGTGCCAGTAGTATAACGGGACAGGGCCGGAACACTGAAGCTTTCTTT. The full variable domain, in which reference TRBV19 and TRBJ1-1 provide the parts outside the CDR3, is DGGITQSPKYLFRKEGQNVTLSCEQNLNHDAMYWYRQDPGQGLRLIYYSQIVNDFQKGDIAEGYSVSREKKESFPLTVTSAQKNPTAFYLCASSITGQGRNTEAFFGQGTRLTVV.

CDR3 sequence: CASSVGASGSLYDEQFF. The CDR3, as DNA: TGTGCCAGCAGCGTAGGGGCTAGCGGGAGCCTATACGATGAGCAGTTCTTC. The chain employs TRBV9 and TRBJ2-1; 10 nucleotides line up with TRBD2. Trimming removed 0 bases from V and 8 bases from J; junction bases left unmatched: 11. Looked up from germline, CDR1 is SGDLS and CDR2 is YYNGEE. The CDR3 has 17 residues.

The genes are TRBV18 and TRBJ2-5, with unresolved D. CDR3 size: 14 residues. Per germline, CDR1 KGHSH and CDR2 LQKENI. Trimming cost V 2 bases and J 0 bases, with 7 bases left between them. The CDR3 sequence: CASSPFQYQETQYF. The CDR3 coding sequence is TGTGCCAGCTCACCATTTCAGTACCAAGAGACCCAGTACTTC.

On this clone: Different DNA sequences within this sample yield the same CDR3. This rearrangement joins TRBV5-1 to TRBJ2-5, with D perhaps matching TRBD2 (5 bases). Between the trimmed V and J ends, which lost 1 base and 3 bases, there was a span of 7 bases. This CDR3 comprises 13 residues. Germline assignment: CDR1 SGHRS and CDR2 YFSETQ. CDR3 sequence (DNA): TGCGCCAGCAGCTTGCCCGGGGAAGAGACCCAGTACTTC. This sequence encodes CASSLPGEETQYF.

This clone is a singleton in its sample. CDR3 region: CASSQGLRETNEKLFF. The CDR3, as DNA: TGTGCCAGCAGCCAAGGTCTCAGGGAAACTAATGAAAAACTGTTTTTT. J is TRBJ1-4 and V is TRBV4-2; perhaps TRBD1 as D (5 bases). The length of the CDR3 is 16 residues. CDR1 and CDR2 from the germline V gene are LGHNA and YNFKEQ. Trimming shortened V by 1 base and J by 1 base, and 10 bases separated the two germline ends.

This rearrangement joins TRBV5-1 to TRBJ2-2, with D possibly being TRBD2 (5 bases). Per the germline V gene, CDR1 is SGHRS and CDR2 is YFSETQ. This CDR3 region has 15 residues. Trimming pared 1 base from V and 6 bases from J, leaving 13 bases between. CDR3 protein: CASSLLTPAAGELFF. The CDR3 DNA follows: TGCGCCAGCAGCTTGTTGACGCCAGCGGCCGGGGAGCTGTTTTTT.

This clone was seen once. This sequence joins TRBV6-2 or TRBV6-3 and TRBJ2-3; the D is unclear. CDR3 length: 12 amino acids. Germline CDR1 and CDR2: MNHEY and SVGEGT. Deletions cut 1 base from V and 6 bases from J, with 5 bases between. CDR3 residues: CASSYWSDTQYF. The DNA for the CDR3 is TGTGCCAGCAGTTACTGGTCCGATACGCAGTATTTT.

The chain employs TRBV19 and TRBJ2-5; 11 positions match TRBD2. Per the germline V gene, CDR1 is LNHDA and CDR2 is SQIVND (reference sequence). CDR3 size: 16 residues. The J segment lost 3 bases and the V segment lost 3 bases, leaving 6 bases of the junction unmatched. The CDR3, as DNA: TGTGCCAGTAGTATGCGCCGACTAGCGGGGAAAGAGACCCAGTACTTC. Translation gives CASSMRRLAGKETQYF.